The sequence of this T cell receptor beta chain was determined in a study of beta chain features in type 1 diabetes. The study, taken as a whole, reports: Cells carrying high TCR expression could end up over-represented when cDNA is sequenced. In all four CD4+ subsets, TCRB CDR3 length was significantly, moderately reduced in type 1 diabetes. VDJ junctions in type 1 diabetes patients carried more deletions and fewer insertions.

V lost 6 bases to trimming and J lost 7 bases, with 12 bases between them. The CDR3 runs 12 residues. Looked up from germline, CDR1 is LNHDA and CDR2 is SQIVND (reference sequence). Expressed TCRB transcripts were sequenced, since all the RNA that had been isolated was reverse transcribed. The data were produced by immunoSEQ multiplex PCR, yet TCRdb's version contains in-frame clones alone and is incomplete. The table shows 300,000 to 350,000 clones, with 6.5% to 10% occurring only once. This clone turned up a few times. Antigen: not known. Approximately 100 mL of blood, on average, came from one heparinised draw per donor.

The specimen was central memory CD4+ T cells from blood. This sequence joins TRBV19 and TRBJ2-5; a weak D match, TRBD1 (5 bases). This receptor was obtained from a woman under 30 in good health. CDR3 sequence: CASSMGRGTQYF. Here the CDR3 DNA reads TGTGCCAGTAGCATGGGGCGCGGGACCCAGTACTTC.